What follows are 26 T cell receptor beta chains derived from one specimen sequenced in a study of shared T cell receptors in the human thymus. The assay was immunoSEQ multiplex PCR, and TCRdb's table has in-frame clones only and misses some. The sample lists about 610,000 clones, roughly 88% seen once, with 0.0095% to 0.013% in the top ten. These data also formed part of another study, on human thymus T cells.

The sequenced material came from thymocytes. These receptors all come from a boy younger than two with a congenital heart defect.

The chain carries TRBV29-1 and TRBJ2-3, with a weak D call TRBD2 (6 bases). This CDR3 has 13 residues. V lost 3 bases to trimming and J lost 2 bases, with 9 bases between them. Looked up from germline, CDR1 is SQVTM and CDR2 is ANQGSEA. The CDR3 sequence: CSVEGGITDTQYF. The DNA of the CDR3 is TGCAGCGTTGAGGGCGGGATCACAGATACGCAGTATTTT.

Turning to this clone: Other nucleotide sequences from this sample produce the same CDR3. The DNA for the CDR3 is TGTGCCAGCAGTTTCCGGGGAAGGGGGACTGAAGCTTTCTTT. Protein: CASSFRGRGTEAFF. This chain connects TRBV27 to TRBJ1-1, with D perhaps TRBD1 (6 bases). Germline V gene lookup returns CDR1 MNHEY and CDR2 SMNVEV (reference sequence). V was trimmed by 3 bases and J by 5 bases, leaving 13 bases between them. The CDR3 has 14 residues.

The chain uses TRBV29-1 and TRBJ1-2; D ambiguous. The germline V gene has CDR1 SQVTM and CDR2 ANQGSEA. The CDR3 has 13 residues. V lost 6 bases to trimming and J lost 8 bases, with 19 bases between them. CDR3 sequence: CSVPSGQVAGYTF. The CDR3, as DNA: TGCAGCGTACCCAGCGGGCAGGTGGCCGGCTACACCTTC. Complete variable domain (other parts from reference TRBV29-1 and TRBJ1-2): SAVISQKPSRDICQRGTSLTIQCQVDSQVTMMFWYRQQPGQSLTLIATANQGSEATYESGFVIDKFPISRPNLTFSTLTVSNMSPEDSSIYLCSVPSGQVAGYTFGSGTRLTVV.

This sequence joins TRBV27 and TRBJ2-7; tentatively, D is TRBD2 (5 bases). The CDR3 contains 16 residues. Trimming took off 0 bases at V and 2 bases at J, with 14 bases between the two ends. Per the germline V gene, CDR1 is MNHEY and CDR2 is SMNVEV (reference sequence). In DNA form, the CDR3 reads TGTGCCAGCAGTTTATCTAGGAGGAGCGTTACCTACGAGCAGTACTTC. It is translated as CASSLSRRSVTYEQYF.

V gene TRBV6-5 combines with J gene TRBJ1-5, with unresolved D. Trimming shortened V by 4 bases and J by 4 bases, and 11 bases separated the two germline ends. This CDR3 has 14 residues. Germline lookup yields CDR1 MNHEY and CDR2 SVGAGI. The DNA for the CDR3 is TGTGCCAGCAGTTCAGGCTTCAGGAATCAGCCCCAGCATTTT. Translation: CASSSGFRNQPQHF.

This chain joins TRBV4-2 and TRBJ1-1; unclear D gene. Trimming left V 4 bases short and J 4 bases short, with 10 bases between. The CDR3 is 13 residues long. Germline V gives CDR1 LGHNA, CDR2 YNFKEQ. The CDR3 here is CASSPRQSTEAFF. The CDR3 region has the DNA TGTGCCAGCAGCCCGAGACAATCCACTGAAGCTTTCTTT.

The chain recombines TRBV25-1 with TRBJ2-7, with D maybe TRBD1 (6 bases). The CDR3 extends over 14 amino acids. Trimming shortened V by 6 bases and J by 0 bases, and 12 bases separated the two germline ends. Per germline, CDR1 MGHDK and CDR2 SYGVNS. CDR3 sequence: CASRAAQGSYEQYF. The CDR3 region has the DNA TGTGCCAGCAGGGCTGCACAGGGCTCCTACGAGCAGTACTTC.

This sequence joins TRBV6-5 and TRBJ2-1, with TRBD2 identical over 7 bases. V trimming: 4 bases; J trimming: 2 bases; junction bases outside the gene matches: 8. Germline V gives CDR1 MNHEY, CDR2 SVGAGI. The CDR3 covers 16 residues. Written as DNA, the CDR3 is TGTGCCAGCAGTTTCGGTGAGCGGGGTCCCTACAATGAGCAGTTCTTC. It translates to CASSFGERGPYNEQFF.

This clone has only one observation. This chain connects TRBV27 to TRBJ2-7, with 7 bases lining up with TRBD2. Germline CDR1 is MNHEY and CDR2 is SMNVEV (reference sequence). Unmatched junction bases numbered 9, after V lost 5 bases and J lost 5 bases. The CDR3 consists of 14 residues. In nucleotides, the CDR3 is TGTGCCAGCAGTGAGGACGGGAGGAGCCACGAGCAGTACTTC. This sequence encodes CASSEDGRSHEQYF.

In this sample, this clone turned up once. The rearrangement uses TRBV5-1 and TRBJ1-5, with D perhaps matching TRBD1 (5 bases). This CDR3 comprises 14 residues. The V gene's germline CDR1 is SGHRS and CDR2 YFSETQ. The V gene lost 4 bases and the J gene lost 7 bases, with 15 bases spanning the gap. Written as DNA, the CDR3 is TGCGCCAGCAGCCCAGACGGGGGTGGGCAGCCCCAGCATTTT. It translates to CASSPDGGGQPQHF.

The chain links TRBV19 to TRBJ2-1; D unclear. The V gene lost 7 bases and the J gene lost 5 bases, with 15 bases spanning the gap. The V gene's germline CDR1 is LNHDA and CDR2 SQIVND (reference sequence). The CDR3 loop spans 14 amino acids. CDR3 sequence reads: CASTTQQPHNEQFF. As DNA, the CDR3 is TGTGCCAGTACCACCCAACAGCCTCACAATGAGCAGTTCTTC.

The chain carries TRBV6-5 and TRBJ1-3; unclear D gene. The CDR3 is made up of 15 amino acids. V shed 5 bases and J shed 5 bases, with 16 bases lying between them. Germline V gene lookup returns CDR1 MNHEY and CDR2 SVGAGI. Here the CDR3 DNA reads TGTGCCAGCAGTCTCCGGGCGGGCGGGAGAAACACCATATATTTT. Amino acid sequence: CASSLRAGGRNTIYF.

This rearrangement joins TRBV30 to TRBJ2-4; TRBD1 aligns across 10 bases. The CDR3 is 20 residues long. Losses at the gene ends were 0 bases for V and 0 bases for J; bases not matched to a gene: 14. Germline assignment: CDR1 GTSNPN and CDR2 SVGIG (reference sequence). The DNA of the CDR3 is TGTGCCTGGAGTGTACCTGACCGGGACAGGGGCACCCCAGCCAAAAACATTCAGTACTTC. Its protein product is CAWSVPDRDRGTPAKNIQYF.

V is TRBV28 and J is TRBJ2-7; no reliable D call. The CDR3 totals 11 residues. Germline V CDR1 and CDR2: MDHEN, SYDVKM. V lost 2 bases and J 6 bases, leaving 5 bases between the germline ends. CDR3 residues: CASSLGLEQYF. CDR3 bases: TGTGCCAGCAGTTTAGGCCTCGAGCAGTACTTC.

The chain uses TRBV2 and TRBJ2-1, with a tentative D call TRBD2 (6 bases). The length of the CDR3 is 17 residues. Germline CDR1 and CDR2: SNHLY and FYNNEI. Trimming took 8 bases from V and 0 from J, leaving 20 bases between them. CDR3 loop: CASFPRWDSFSYNEQFF. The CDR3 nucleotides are TGTGCCAGCTTTCCCCGCTGGGACTCGTTCTCCTACAATGAGCAGTTCTTC.

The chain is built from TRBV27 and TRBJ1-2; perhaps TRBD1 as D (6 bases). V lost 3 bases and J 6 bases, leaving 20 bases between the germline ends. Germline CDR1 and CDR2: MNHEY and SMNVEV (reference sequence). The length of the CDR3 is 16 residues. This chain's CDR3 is CASSFGGSYRDDGYTF. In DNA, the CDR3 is TGTGCCAGCAGTTTCGGTGGTAGCTACAGGGATGATGGCTACACCTTC.

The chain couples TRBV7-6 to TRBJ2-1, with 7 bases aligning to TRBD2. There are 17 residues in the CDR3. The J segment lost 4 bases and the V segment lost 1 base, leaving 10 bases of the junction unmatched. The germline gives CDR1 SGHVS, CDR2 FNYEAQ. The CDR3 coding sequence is TGTGCCAGCAGCTTAGAAGGGCTAGCGGACTATTACAATGAGCAGTTCTTC. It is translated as CASSLEGLADYYNEQFF.

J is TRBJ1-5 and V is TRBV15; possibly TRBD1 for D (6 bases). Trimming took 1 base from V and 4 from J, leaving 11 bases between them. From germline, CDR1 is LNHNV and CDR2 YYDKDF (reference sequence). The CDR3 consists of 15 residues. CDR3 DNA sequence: TGTGCCACCAGCAGAGGACAGGCGGAGAATCAGCCCCAGCATTTT. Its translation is CATSRGQAENQPQHF.

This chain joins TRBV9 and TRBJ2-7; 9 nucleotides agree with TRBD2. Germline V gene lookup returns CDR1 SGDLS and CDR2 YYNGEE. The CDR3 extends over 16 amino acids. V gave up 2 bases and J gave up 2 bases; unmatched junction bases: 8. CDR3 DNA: TGTGCCAGCAGCGTGTCCGGGCTAGCGGGGCCCTACGAGCAGTACTTC. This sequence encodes CASSVSGLAGPYEQYF.

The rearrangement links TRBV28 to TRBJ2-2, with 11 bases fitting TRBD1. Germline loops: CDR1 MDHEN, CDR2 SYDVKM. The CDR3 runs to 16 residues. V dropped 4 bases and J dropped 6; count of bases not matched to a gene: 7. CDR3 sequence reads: CASSWRGQGVPGELFF. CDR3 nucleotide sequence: TGTGCCAGCAGTTGGAGGGGACAGGGGGTCCCCGGGGAGCTGTTTTTT.

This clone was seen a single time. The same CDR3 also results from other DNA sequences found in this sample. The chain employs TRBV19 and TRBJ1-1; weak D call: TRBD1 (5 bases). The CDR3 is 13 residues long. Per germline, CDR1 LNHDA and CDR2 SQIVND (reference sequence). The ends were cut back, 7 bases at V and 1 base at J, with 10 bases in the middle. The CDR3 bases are TGTGCCAGTACCCGCGGGGGGAACACTGAAGCTTTCTTT. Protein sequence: CASTRGGNTEAFF.

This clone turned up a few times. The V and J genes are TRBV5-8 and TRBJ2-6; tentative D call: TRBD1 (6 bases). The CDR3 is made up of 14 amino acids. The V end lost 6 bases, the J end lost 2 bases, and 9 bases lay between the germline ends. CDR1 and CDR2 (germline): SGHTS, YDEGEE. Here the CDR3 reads CASTSGAGANVLTF. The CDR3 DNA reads TGTGCCAGCACCTCAGGGGCTGGGGCCAACGTCCTGACTTTC.

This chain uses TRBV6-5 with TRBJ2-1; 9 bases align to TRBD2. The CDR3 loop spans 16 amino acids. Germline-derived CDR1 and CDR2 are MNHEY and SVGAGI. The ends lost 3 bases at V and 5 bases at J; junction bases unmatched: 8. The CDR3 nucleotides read TGTGCCAGCAGTTATTCGGCGGGAGGGCCGAACAATGAGCAGTTCTTC. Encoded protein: CASSYSAGGPNNEQFF.

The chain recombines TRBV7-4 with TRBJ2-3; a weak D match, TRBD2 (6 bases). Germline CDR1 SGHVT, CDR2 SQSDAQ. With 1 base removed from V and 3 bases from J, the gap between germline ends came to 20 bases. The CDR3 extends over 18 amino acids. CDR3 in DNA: TGTGCCAGCAGCTTAGTGGGCTCGGGACGGGAGAAAACAGATACGCAGTATTTT. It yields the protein CASSLVGSGREKTDTQYF.

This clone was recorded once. The DNA for the CDR3 is TGCGCCAGCAGCTTGGGACTAGCGGGCTCCAAGTGGAAGTTCTTC. This encodes CASSLGLAGSKWKFF. The chain carries TRBV5-1 and TRBJ2-1; 10 bases fit TRBD2. Germline CDR1 is SGHRS and CDR2 is YFSETQ. Unmatched junction bases numbered 11, after V lost 0 bases and J lost 14 bases. This CDR3 contains 15 residues.

The CDR3 sequence: CASPSDRGDPMPYEQYF. DNA for the CDR3: TGTGCCAGCCCCTCGGACAGGGGCGACCCTATGCCCTACGAGCAGTACTTC. The chain has TRBV28 and TRBJ2-7; TRBD1 agrees at 9 bases. Looked up from germline, CDR1 is MDHEN and CDR2 is SYDVKM. V lost 8 bases and J lost 2; bases outside the gene matches: 16. This CDR3 spans 17 amino acids.